Listed here are 12 T cell receptor beta chains from one sample, sequenced in a study of shared clonotypes between healthy human individuals. Clones were sequenced by immunoSEQ multiplex PCR, and TCRdb holds only the in-frame ones, with some missing. The sample yields 300,000 to 400,000 clones, over 75% seen once. Input material: memory CD8+ T cells sorted from blood. The subset denotes: CD45RO+ cells pooled with CCR7-negative TemRA cells. Receptors originate from a man younger than 35 in good health.

This clone has just one count. Written as DNA, the CDR3 is TGTGCCAGCAGCCCTAGCAGACAGATGAACACTGAAGCTTTCTTT. Amino acid sequence: CASSPSRQMNTEAFF. V usage is TRBV7-8 and J usage is TRBJ1-1; possible D gene TRBD1, 5 bases. CDR3 size: 15 residues. V was shortened by 5 bases and J by 0 bases, with 13 bases between the two germline ends. The germline CDR1 and CDR2 sequences are SGHVS and FQNEAQ. The full variable domain, with the rest looked up from reference TRBV7-8 and TRBJ1-1, is GAGVSQSPRYKVAKRGQDVALRCDPISGHVSLFWYQQALGQGPEFLTYFQNEAQLDKSGLPSDRFFAERPEGSVSTLKIQRTQQEDSAVYLCASSPSRQMNTEAFFGQGTRLTVV.

The table lists this clone with many counts. This chain links TRBV5-4 with TRBJ2-7, with 9 bases identical to TRBD1. V was clipped by 4 bases and J by 5 bases; unmatched bases: 13. The CDR3 is 16 residues long. Germline loops: CDR1 SGHNT, CDR2 YYREEE (reference sequence). The CDR3 protein is CASSEYGTGKRDEQYF. In nucleotides, the CDR3 is TGTGCCAGCAGCGAATACGGGACAGGGAAGAGGGACGAGCAGTACTTC.

In the case of this clone: The sample contains more than one DNA sequence encoding this CDR3. The rearrangement joins TRBV11-3 to TRBJ2-7, with D unclear. V lost 4 bases, J lost 3 bases, and 7 bases lay in between. This CDR3 is 12 amino acids long. Looked up from germline, CDR1 is SGHNT and CDR2 is YENEEA. In DNA form, the CDR3 reads TGTGCCAGCAGCTCAGACGGCTACGAGCAGTACTTC. As protein: CASSSDGYEQYF.

The gene calls are TRBV6-6 and TRBJ1-3; the D is unclear. The CDR3 is 16 amino acids. The V end lost 8 bases, the J end lost 0 bases, and 17 bases lay between the germline ends. Germline lookup yields CDR1 MNHNY and CDR2 SVGAGI (reference sequence). CDR3 nucleotides: TGTGCCAGCGGGAGTCGGGGTCGCGCCTCTGGAAACACCATATATTTT. The encoded protein is CASGSRGRASGNTIYF.

The chain is built from TRBV28 and TRBJ2-2; unclear D gene. Germline CDR1 and CDR2: MDHEN and SYDVKM. Trimming took off 6 bases at V and 7 bases at J, with 12 bases between the two ends. The CDR3 runs 13 residues. DNA of the CDR3: TGTGCCAGCAGGTCGGTTTTGATCGGGGAGCTGTTTTTT. Its translation: CASRSVLIGELFF.

This clone was observed a single time. The rearrangement uses TRBV5-5 and TRBJ2-7; no clear D gene. Germline CDR1 reads SGHKS; CDR2 reads YYEKEE (reference sequence). The CDR3 contains 11 residues. V lost 0 bases and J 7 bases, leaving 5 bases between the germline ends. CDR3 in amino acids: CASSLAGEQYF. CDR3 in DNA: TGTGCCAGCAGCTTGGCCGGTGAGCAGTACTTC.

V gene TRBV5-6 combines with J gene TRBJ1-1; D ambiguous. The germline V gene encodes CDR1 SGHDT and CDR2 YYEEEE. The CDR3 is 13 residues long. Trimming removed 5 bases at V and 3 bases at J, with 11 bases between. This chain's CDR3 is CASSHPGYTEAFF. The DNA of the CDR3 is TGTGCCAGCAGTCACCCAGGCTACACTGAAGCTTTCTTT.

The gene calls are TRBV7-9 and TRBJ2-5; 7 positions agree with TRBD1. Germline V gene sequence: CDR1 SEHNR, CDR2 FQNEAQ (reference sequence). The CDR3 totals 16 residues. The trim removed 5 bases at V and 5 bases at J, leaving 14 bases unmatched. This CDR3 reads CASSVGSPGGPETQYF. The DNA of the CDR3 is TGTGCCAGCAGCGTAGGGAGCCCAGGGGGTCCGGAGACCCAGTACTTC.

V and J are TRBV28 and TRBJ1-2; TRBD1 might be the D (6 bases). Trimming pared 2 bases from V and 2 bases from J, leaving 6 bases between. Germline CDR1 and CDR2: MDHEN and SYDVKM. The CDR3 is made up of 13 amino acids. CDR3 residues: CASSLQGNYGYTF. The CDR3, as DNA: TGTGCCAGCAGTTTACAGGGGAACTATGGCTACACCTTC.

J is TRBJ2-5 and V is TRBV28; D might be TRBD1 or TRBD2, each matching 5 bases. Trimming left V 5 bases short and J 0 bases short, with 13 bases between. The CDR3 contains 15 residues. CDR1 MDHEN and CDR2 SYDVKM come from the germline V gene. CDR3 DNA sequence: TGTGCCAGCAGTCTAAGGGACCGGTACCAAGAGACCCAGTACTTC. Protein: CASSLRDRYQETQYF.

In its sample, this clone was seen a few times. The CDR3 protein is CSVENGNTIYF. CDR3 nucleotides: TGCAGCGTTGAAAATGGAAACACCATATATTTT. V and J are TRBV29-1 and TRBJ1-3; D call uncertain. V shed 2 bases and J shed 3 bases, with 2 bases lying between them. Per the germline V gene, CDR1 is SQVTM and CDR2 is ANQGSEA. This CDR3 has 11 amino acids.

This clone was detected only once. The rearrangement joins TRBV5-1 to TRBJ2-7; the D call may be TRBD1 or TRBD2 (5 bases each). The V gene's germline CDR1 is SGHRS and CDR2 YFSETQ. The CDR3 contains 14 residues. V lost 6 bases and J lost 7, with 20 bases in between. The CDR3 loop reads CASNPGGGMREQYF. In DNA, the CDR3 is TGCGCCAGCAACCCGGGTGGGGGAATGAGGGAGCAGTACTTC.